A selection of T cell receptor beta chains follows, all from one sample in a study of cytomegalovirus exposure and HLA in healthy donors. Assay: immunoSEQ multiplex PCR; the TCRdb copy retains only in-frame clones and omits some. This sample has 130,000 to 150,000 clones, with over 60% found just once. Sequenced material: PBMCs. All receptors derive from a middle-aged man in good health and CMV-seropositive. CDR3s include the opening cysteine and the closing phenylalanine or tryptophan. The D gene is left open where the match is weak. The size field is filled for only some rows; it gives once, few, many or a size class.

d_call	clone_size	v_call	j_call	cdr3_aa	cdr3_nt
TRBD2	-	TRBV9	TRBJ2-1	CASSPAGVTYNEQFF	TGTGCCAGCAGCCCGGCGGGAGTAACCTACAATGAGCAGTTCTTC
-	-	TRBV9	TRBJ1-2	CASSGLDGNYGYTF	TGTGCCAGCAGCGGATTAGACGGGAACTATGGCTACACCTTC
-	-	TRBV19	TRBJ2-6	CASSPTVSGANVLTF	TGTGCCAGTAGTCCGACAGTATCTGGGGCCAACGTCCTGACTTTC
TRBD2	-	TRBV7-9	TRBJ2-7	CASSSTSGDYEQYF	TGTGCCAGCAGCTCGACTAGCGGGGATTACGAGCAGTACTTC
TRBD1	-	TRBV28	TRBJ1-3	CASSAADRFSGNTIYF	TGTGCCAGCAGTGCGGCGGACAGGTTCTCTGGAAACACCATATATTTT
TRBD2	-	TRBV27	TRBJ2-2	CASTPEAGGPANTGELFF	TGTGCCAGCACCCCTGAAGCGGGAGGGCCCGCGAACACCGGGGAGCTGTTTTTT
TRBD1	-	TRBV18	TRBJ2-7	CASSPGTGDSYEQYF	TGTGCCAGCTCCCCCGGGACAGGGGACTCCTACGAGCAGTACTTC
TRBD2	-	TRBV10-3	TRBJ2-7	CAISESTASGKYEQYF	TGTGCCATCAGTGAGTCAACGGCTAGCGGCAAATACGAGCAGTACTTC
-	-	TRBV2	TRBJ2-1	CASSDPASRNEQFF	TGTGCCAGCAGCGATCCGGCTAGTCGGAATGAGCAGTTCTTC
TRBD1	-	TRBV19	TRBJ1-5	CASTTLTSGTVNQPQHF	TGTGCCAGTACAACTCTCACCTCCGGGACAGTCAATCAGCCCCAGCATTTT
-	-	TRBV5-1	TRBJ2-7	CASSLTGKGEQYF	TGCGCCAGCAGCTTGACGGGGAAGGGCGAGCAGTACTTC
TRBD1	few	TRBV6-1	TRBJ2-7	CASSARDRGHYEQYF	TGTGCCAGCAGTGCCCGAGACAGGGGCCACTACGAGCAGTACTTC
-	-	TRBV5-1	TRBJ1-2	CASSSLTENYGYTF	TGCGCCAGCTCGTCCCTGACAGAAAACTATGGCTACACCTTC
TRBD2	-	TRBV14	TRBJ2-1	CASSHPPLAGGYNEQFF	TGTGCCAGCAGCCACCCTCCTTTAGCGGGAGGTTACAATGAGCAGTTCTTC
-	-	TRBV11-2	TRBJ2-5	CASTKDFTYQETQYF	TGTGCCAGCACAAAGGACTTTACGTACCAAGAGACCCAGTACTTC
-	-	TRBV19	TRBJ1-1	CASNIFLGGTEAFF	TGTGCCAGTAACATATTCTTGGGGGGGACTGAAGCTTTCTTT
-	-	TRBV18	TRBJ2-5	CASSPGLQETQYF	TGTGCCAGCTCACCGGGGCTACAAGAGACCCAGTACTTC
-	-	TRBV18	TRBJ1-5	CASSPTIQADQPQHF	TGTGCCAGCTCACCAACAATACAGGCCGATCAGCCCCAGCATTTT
-	-	TRBV6-8	TRBJ2-5	CASGTYQETQYF	TGTGCCAGCGGCACGTACCAAGAGACCCAGTACTTC
-	-	TRBV30	TRBJ1-4	CAWSSWGRNEKLFF	TGTGCCTGGAGCTCGTGGGGGCGTAATGAAAAACTGTTTTTT
TRBD2	-	TRBV4-2	TRBJ2-4	CASSQGTSGYALAKNIQYF	TGTGCCAGCAGCCAAGGAACTAGCGGGTACGCGCTAGCCAAAAACATTCAGTACTTC
TRBD2	-	TRBV19	TRBJ2-7	CASSIILAATYEQYF	TGTGCCAGTAGTATAATACTAGCGGCAACCTACGAGCAGTACTTC
TRBD2	-	TRBV6-6	TRBJ2-7	CASSLGLAENYEQYF	TGTGCCAGCAGTCTCGGACTAGCGGAGAACTACGAGCAGTACTTC
TRBD2	-	TRBV7-2	TRBJ2-7	CASSPRLAGVGEQYF	TGTGCCAGCAGCCCCCGACTAGCGGGAGTAGGTGAGCAGTACTTC
-	-	TRBV30	TRBJ1-5	CAWSSGSNQPQHF	TGTGCCTGGAGTTCAGGGAGCAATCAGCCCCAGCATTTT
-	once	TRBV6-6	TRBJ1-2	CASSQAREGVYGYTF	TGTGCCAGCAGTCAAGCGAGGGAAGGAGTGTATGGCTACACCTTC
TRBD1	-	TRBV5-1	TRBJ1-2	CASSRNPGQKISNYGYTF	TGCGCCAGCAGCCGAAACCCGGGACAGAAAATTTCTAACTATGGCTACACCTTC
-	-	TRBV27	TRBJ1-4	CASSLAGITTNEKLFF	TGTGCCAGCAGTTTGGCAGGGATTACAACTAATGAAAAACTGTTTTTT
-	once	TRBV6-6	TRBJ1-5	CAGGGRNNQPQHF	TGTGCCGGGGGGGGCAGGAACAATCAGCCCCAGCATTTT
-	-	TRBV5-1	TRBJ1-4	CASSRAGESKKLFF	TGCGCCAGCAGCAGAGCAGGGGAATCAAAAAAACTGTTTTTT
TRBD1	-	TRBV7-9	TRBJ1-1	CASRWTGGTEAFF	TGTGCCAGCAGGTGGACAGGCGGGACTGAAGCTTTCTTT
TRBD2	-	TRBV7-3	TRBJ2-2	CASSFSSGRNTGELFF	TGTGCCAGCAGCTTTTCTAGCGGGAGGAACACCGGGGAGCTGTTTTTT
TRBD1	once	TRBV27	TRBJ1-5	CASSLMATGKFNSNQPQHF	TGTGCCAGCAGCCTCATGGCGACAGGGAAGTTTAATAGCAATCAGCCCCAGCATTTT
-	once	TRBV13	TRBJ2-5	CASSSPGGSETQYF	TGTGCCAGCAGCTCACCCGGGGGTTCAGAGACCCAGTACTTC
-	-	TRBV5-1	TRBJ2-1	CASSLKGHTYNEQFF	TGCGCCAGCAGCTTGAAGGGACACACCTACAATGAGCAGTTCTTC
-	few	TRBV11-2	TRBJ2-7	CASSLGAAPGYEQYF	TGTGCCAGCAGCTTAGGGGCAGCCCCAGGGTACGAGCAGTACTTC
TRBD1	-	TRBV19	TRBJ2-3	CASSTGTDTDTQYF	TGTGCCAGTAGTACTGGGACAGACACAGATACGCAGTATTTT
-	-	TRBV4-1	TRBJ1-3	CASSQEAAGNTIYF	TGCGCCAGCAGCCAAGAAGCGGCTGGAAACACCATATATTTT
-	few	TRBV15	TRBJ2-3	CATSRDLRSTDTQYF	TGTGCCACCAGCAGAGACCTCAGGAGCACAGATACGCAGTATTTT
-	-	TRBV4-1	TRBJ2-3	CASSQVFSAGDTQYF	TGCGCCAGCAGCCAAGTTTTCTCCGCGGGAGATACGCAGTATTTT
-	-	TRBV5-1	TRBJ2-2	CASSWSGNAGELFF	TGCGCCAGCAGCTGGTCCGGGAACGCCGGGGAGCTGTTTTTT
-	-	TRBV7-9	TRBJ1-5	CASSLGPNQPQHF	TGTGCCAGCAGCTTAGGGCCGAATCAGCCCCAGCATTTT
-	-	TRBV15	TRBJ1-2	CATSRDRLAVDGYTF	TGTGCCACCAGCAGAGATCGCCTTGCAGTGGATGGCTACACCTTC
TRBD2	-	TRBV10-2	TRBJ2-5	CASRSSGRRQETQYF	TGCGCCAGCAGGTCGAGCGGGAGACGGCAAGAGACCCAGTACTTC
TRBD1	-	TRBV9	TRBJ1-5	CASSVGNGGGTGEEPQHF	TGTGCCAGCAGCGTAGGGAATGGTGGAGGGACAGGGGAAGAGCCCCAGCATTTT
TRBD2	-	TRBV5-1	TRBJ2-7	CASSLRAGGGEQYF	TGCGCCAGCAGCTTGCGAGCGGGAGGGGGCGAGCAGTACTTC
TRBD2	-	TRBV10-1	TRBJ2-7	CASSGSGSSYEQYF	TGCGCCAGCAGTGGTAGCGGGAGCAGCTACGAGCAGTACTTC
-	-	TRBV12-1	TRBJ1-2	CASSGMTGGCREGYTF	TGTGCCAGCAGCGGCATGACAGGGGGCTGCAGGGAAGGCTACACCTTC
-	few	TRBV27	TRBJ2-7	CASSTLRTASSYEQYF	TGTGCCAGCAGTACCCTCCGGACAGCCTCTTCCTACGAGCAGTACTTC
TRBD1	-	TRBV10-1	TRBJ2-7	CASSESGTGGHEQYF	TGCGCCAGCAGTGAGTCCGGGACAGGGGGACACGAGCAGTACTTC
-	-	TRBV7-2	TRBJ1-1	CASSFWQAEAFF	TGTGCCAGCAGCTTTTGGCAGGCAGAGGCTTTCTTT
TRBD2	-	TRBV7-2	TRBJ2-5	CASSFTASGLQETQYF	TGTGCCAGCAGCTTTACGGCTAGCGGGCTCCAAGAGACCCAGTACTTC
TRBD1	-	TRBV10-3	TRBJ2-3	CAIRDDRDRYTDTQYF	TGTGCCATCAGGGACGATCGGGACAGGTACACAGATACGCAGTATTTT
TRBD1	-	TRBV5-1	TRBJ1-4	CASSLGQGDRNEKLFF	TGCGCCAGCAGCCTGGGACAGGGGGACCGAAATGAAAAACTGTTTTTT
TRBD2	-	TRBV2	TRBJ2-3	CASRTSGALSTDTQYF	TGTGCCAGCAGGACTAGCGGAGCGCTCAGCACAGATACGCAGTATTTT